This TCR beta chain is from a study of T cell changes during pregnancy in multiple sclerosis. V was cut by 7 bases and J by 5 bases, with 15 bases left in between. CDR1 is MNHNS, CDR2 SASEGT, per germline. The CDR3 sequence is 14 residues long. TCRdb keeps only in-frame clones here, not all; method: immunoSEQ multiplex PCR. This table holds fewer than 30,000 clones, roughly nine tenths found once. This specimen was CD8+ T cells from peripheral blood mononuclear cells, taken in the third trimester of pregnancy. This chain links TRBV6-1 with TRBJ2-1; tentatively, D is TRBD2 (6 bases). This receptor was taken from a female donor in good health, enrolled as a control in a pregnancy study. CDR3 residues: CASMSGWGDNEQFF. The CDR3, as DNA: TGTGCCAGCATGTCAGGCTGGGGGGACAATGAGCAGTTCTTC.